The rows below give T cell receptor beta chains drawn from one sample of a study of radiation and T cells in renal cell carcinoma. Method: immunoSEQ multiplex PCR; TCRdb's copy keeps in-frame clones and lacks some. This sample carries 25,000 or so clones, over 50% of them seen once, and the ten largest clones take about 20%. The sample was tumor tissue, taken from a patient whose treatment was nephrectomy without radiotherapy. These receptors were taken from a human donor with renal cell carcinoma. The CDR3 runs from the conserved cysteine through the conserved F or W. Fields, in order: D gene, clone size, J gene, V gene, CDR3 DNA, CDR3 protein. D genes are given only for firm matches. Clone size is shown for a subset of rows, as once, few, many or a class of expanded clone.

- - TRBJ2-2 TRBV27 TGTGCCAGCAGTTTATCCTCAAGGCGGGGGCGCACCGGGGAGCTGTTTTTT CASSLSSRRGRTGELFF
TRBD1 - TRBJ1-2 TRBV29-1 TGCAGCGTTGAAGATAAAGACAGGGCGGACTATGGCTACACCTTC CSVEDKDRADYGYTF
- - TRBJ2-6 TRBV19 TGTGCCAGTAGTGCCGGGACACCGGGGGCCAACGTCCTGACTTTC CASSAGTPGANVLTF
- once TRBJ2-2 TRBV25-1 - CASSGGGRRAGELFF
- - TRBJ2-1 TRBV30 TGTGCCTGGAGTCCCCTTTCAGGGAATGAGCAGTTCTTC CAWSPLSGNEQFF
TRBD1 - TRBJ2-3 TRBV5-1 TGCGCCAGCAGCTTGACCGGGACAGGGTCAACCACAGATACGCAGTATTTT CASSLTGTGSTTDTQYF
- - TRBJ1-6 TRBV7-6 TGTGCCAGCAGCTTAAGTGAGGGCACACCCCTCCACTTT CASSLSEGTPLHF
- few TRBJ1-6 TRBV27 TGTGCCAGCAGTTTCAGGGATATGATTTCACCCCTCCACTTT CASSFRDMISPLHF
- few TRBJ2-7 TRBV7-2 TGTGCCAGCAGCCTGTCGGTCTCCTACGAGCAGTACTTC CASSLSVSYEQYF
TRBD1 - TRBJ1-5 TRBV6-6 TGTGCCAGCAGCGCGGACAGGGCCCCTAGCAATCAGCCCCAGCATTTT CASSADRAPSNQPQHF
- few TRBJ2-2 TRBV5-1 TGCGCCAGCACCTTAATAAGTGAGGGGGAGCTGTTTTTT CASTLISEGELFF
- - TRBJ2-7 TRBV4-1 TGCGCCAGCAGCAACCGAATTGTTACAGGCGAGCAGTACTTC CASSNRIVTGEQYF
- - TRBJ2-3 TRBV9 TGTGCCAGCAGCGTAGGAGTAGATACGCAGTATTTT CASSVGVDTQYF
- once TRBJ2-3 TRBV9 TGTGCCAGCAGCGGGGGACCCCACACAGATACGCAGTATTTT CASSGGPHTDTQYF
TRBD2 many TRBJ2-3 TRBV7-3 TGTGCCAGCAGCTTAGGAGCGGGGGGGCCAGATACGCAGTATTTT CASSLGAGGPDTQYF
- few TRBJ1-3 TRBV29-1 TGCAGCGTTCGCTCTGGAAACACCATATATTTT CSVRSGNTIYF
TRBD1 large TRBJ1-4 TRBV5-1 TGCGCCAGCAGACATACAATGGAGGACAGGGAAAAACTGTTTTTT CASRHTMEDREKLFF
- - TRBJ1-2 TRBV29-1 TGCAGCGTGGACCCGAACTATGGCTACACCTTC CSVDPNYGYTF
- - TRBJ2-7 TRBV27 TGTGCCAGCAGTTTTGAGGGCACGCACTACGAGCAGTACTTC CASSFEGTHYEQYF
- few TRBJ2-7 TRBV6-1 TGTGCCAGCCAGAGGTATGGGAGATACGAGCAGTACTTC CASQRYGRYEQYF
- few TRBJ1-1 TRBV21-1 TGTGCCAGCAGCAAAGCGCTTTCCGGGAACACTGAAGCTTTCTTT CASSKALSGNTEAFF
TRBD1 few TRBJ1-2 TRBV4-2 TGTGCCAGCAGCGAATCGACAGGGGATGGCTACACCTTC CASSESTGDGYTF
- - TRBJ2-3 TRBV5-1 TGCGCCAGCAGCTACGGGGTATTAGGCACAGATACGCAGTATTTT CASSYGVLGTDTQYF
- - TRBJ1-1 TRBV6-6 TGTGCCAGCAGTTCGAAGGGAGATGGGGCTTTCTTT CASSSKGDGAFF
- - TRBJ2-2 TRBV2 TGTGCCAGCAGTGAAGCGAGGGCGGGGAGGAACACCGGGGAGCTGTTTTTT CASSEARAGRNTGELFF
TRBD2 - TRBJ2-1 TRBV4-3 TGCGCCAGCAGCCAAACACTAGCGGGGGAATACAATGAGCAGTTCTTC CASSQTLAGEYNEQFF
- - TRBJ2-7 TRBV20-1 TGCAGTGTGGACAGATCCTACGAGCAGTACTTC CSVDRSYEQYF
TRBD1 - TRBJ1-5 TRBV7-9 TGTGCCAGCAGCTTATTCCCTGGGACAGGGGGTATGGGGAATCAGCCCCAGCATTTT CASSLFPGTGGMGNQPQHF
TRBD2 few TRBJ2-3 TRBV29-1 TGCAGCGCCATGGGGGGGACTTCTACAGATACGCAGTATTTT CSAMGGTSTDTQYF
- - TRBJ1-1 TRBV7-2 TGTGCCAGCAGCTTATTACAGGGCGTCACTGAAGCTTTCTTT CASSLLQGVTEAFF
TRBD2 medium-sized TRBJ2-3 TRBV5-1 TGCGCCAGCAGCTTGGCGGCTAGCGGGCGCACAGATACGCAGTATTTT CASSLAASGRTDTQYF
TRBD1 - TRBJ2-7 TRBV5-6 TGTGCCAGCAGCTCTCGTAGCCTGGACAGGGTTCCCTACGAGCAGTACTTC CASSSRSLDRVPYEQYF
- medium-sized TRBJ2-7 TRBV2 TGTGCCAGCACCCCCTCGGGCCTGGGTGAGCAGTACTTC CASTPSGLGEQYF
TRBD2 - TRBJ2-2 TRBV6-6 TGTGCCGCTGGGGGGAGGGCGATGAACACCGGGGAGCTGTTTTTT CAAGGRAMNTGELFF
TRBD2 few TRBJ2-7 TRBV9 TGTGCCAGCAGCGCTACTAGCGGGGGGCACGAGCAGTACTTC CASSATSGGHEQYF
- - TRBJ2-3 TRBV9 TGTGCCAGCAGCGAGCAGGGTATCGGGACAGATACGCAGTATTTT CASSEQGIGTDTQYF
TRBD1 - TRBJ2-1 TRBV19 TGTGCCAGTAGTACCGGTACAGGGGCGTATGATGAGCAGTTCTTC CASSTGTGAYDEQFF
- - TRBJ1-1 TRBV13 TGTGCCAGCAGCTTACGCCCCAGGGTTAAGAGCACTGAAGCTTTCTTT CASSLRPRVKSTEAFF
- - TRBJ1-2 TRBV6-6 TGTGCCAGCAGTTATGGCCAGGGAGATGGCTACACCTTC CASSYGQGDGYTF
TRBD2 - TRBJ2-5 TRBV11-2 TGTGCCAGCAGCCGCACTAGCGGAGGGTACCAAGAGACCCAGTACTTC CASSRTSGGYQETQYF
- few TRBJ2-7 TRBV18 TGTGCCAGCTCACCACCGGGGACCCAAAGCTCCTACGAGCAGTACTTC CASSPPGTQSSYEQYF
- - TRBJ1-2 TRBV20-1 TGCAGTGCAGGGACTGCGGAAGGCTACACCTTC CSAGTAEGYTF
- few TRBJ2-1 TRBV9 TGTGCCAGCAGCCTTAGTGGTCCCACGGAGCAGTTCTTC CASSLSGPTEQFF
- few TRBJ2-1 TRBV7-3 TGTGCCAGCAGCTTGAGTGGGGGTCGCTACAATGAGCAGTTCTTC CASSLSGGRYNEQFF
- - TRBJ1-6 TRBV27 TGTGCCAGCCGGGACAACCATAATTCACCCCTCCACTTT CASRDNHNSPLHF
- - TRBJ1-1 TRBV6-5 TGTGCCAGCAGACACGGACGGGGCACTGAAGCTTTCTTT CASRHGRGTEAFF
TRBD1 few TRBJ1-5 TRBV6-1 TGTGCCAGCAGTGAAGGGCAGGGGGGCAATCAGCCCCAGCATTTT CASSEGQGGNQPQHF
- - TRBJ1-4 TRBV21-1 TGTGCCAGCTGTCACCAGGGGGCGTTCAATGAAAAACTGTTTTTT CASCHQGAFNEKLFF
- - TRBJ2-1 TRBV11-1 TGTGCCAGCAGCCGCACAATGGAACGACCGGGAAGCAATGAGCAGTTCTTC CASSRTMERPGSNEQFF
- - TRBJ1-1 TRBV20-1 TGCACCGTCGGAGACACTGAAGCTTTCTTT CTVGDTEAFF
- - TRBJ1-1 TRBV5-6 TGTGCCAGCAGCTTGGTTCCTGGACTGAGGGCTTTCTTT CASSLVPGLRAFF
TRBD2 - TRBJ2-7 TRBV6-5 TGTGCCAGCAGTGCGATAGCGGGGGGTTCGGCCGAGCAGTACTTC CASSAIAGGSAEQYF
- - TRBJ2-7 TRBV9 TGTGCCAGCAGCAAAGGGGGACTGTACTCCTACGAGCAGTACTTC CASSKGGLYSYEQYF